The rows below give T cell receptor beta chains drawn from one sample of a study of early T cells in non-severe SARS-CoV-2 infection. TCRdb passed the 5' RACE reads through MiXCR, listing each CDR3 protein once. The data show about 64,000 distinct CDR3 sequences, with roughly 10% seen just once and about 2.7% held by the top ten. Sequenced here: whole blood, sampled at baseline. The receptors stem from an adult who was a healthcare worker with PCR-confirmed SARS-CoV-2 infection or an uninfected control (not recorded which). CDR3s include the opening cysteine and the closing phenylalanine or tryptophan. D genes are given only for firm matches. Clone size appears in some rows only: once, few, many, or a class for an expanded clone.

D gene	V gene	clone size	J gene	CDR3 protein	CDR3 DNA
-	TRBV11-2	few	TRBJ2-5	CASSLDGGTRQETQYF	TGTGCCAGCAGCTTAGATGGGGGAACTCGCCAAGAGACCCAGTACTTC
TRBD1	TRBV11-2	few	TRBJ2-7	CASSQDRDRTVYEQYF	TGTGCCAGCAGCCAGGACCGGGACAGAACGGTTTACGAGCAGTACTTC
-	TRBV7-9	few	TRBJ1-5	CASSSGGQPQHF	TGTGCCAGCAGCTCCGGCGGGCAGCCCCAGCATTTT
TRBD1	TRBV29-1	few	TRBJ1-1	CSVRDRGNTEAFF	TGCAGCGTAAGAGACAGGGGGAACACTGAAGCTTTCTTT
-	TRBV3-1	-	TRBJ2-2	CASTGDALTTGELFF	TGTGCCAGCACCGGGGACGCCCTAACAACCGGGGAGCTGTTTTTT
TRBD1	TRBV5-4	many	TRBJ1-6	CASSYGQGTYNSPLHF	TGTGCCAGCAGCTACGGACAGGGCACCTATAATTCACCCCTCCACTTT
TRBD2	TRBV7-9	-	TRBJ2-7	CASAQAGVYYEQYF	TGTGCCAGCGCTCAAGCGGGGGTCTACTACGAGCAGTACTTC
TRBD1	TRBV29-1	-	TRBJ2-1	CSVEGQGYSEQFF	TGCAGCGTCGAAGGACAGGGTTACAGTGAGCAGTTCTTC
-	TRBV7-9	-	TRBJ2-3	CASSLAGQGTDTQYF	TGTGCCAGCAGCTTAGCGGGGCAGGGGACAGATACGCAGTATTTT
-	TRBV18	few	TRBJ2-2	CASSPNRGIGELFF	TGTGCCAGCTCACCCAACCGGGGGATCGGGGAGCTGTTTTTT
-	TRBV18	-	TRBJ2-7	CASSPLRGQPHEQYF	TGTGCCAGCTCACCACTAAGAGGACAGCCCCACGAGCAGTACTTC
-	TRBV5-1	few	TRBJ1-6	CASRSITGNLYNSPLHF	TGCGCCAGCAGATCAATCACGGGGAACCTCTATAATTCACCCCTCCACTTT
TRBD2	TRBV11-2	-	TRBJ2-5	CASSLTAGTQETQYF	TGTGCCAGCAGCTTAACAGCGGGGACCCAAGAGACCCAGTACTTC
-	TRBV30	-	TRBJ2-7	CAWSLDGTYEQYF	TGTGCCTGGAGTCTTGACGGGACCTACGAGCAGTACTTC
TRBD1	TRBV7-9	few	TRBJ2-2	CASSLTTGGAGTGELFF	TGTGCCAGCAGCTTAACCACAGGGGGCGCGGGCACCGGGGAGCTGTTTTTT
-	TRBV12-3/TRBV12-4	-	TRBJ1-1	CASSHGGDTEAFF	TGTGCCAGCAGCCATGGAGGAGACACTGAAGCTTTCTTT
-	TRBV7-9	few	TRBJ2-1	CASSLLQYNEQFF	TGTGCCAGCAGCTTGTTGCAGTACAATGAGCAGTTCTTC
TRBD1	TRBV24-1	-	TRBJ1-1	CATLVTGGHYTEAFF	TGTGCCACCCTAGTTACAGGGGGCCATTACACTGAAGCTTTCTTT
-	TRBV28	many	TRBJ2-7	CASSSPAGRFYWQYF	TGTGCCAGCAGTTCCCCGGCGGGACGGTTTTACTGGCAGTACTTC
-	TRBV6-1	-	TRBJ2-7	CASRQASGAFSYEQYF	TGTGCCAGCAGGCAGGCCAGTGGGGCCTTCTCCTACGAGCAGTACTTC
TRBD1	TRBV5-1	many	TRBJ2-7	CASSAERSGGEQYF	TGCGCCAGCAGCGCTGAACGATCAGGGGGCGAGCAGTACTTC
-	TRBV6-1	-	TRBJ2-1	CASSDSGATWDEQFF	TGTGCCAGCAGTGACTCAGGTGCGACGTGGGATGAGCAGTTCTTC
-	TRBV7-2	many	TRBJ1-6	CASTPAASYNSPLHF	TGTGCCAGCACCCCAGCAGCATCCTATAATTCACCCCTCCACTTT
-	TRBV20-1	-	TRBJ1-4	CSARDPGTYEKLFF	TGCAGTGCTAGAGATCCCGGGACATATGAAAAACTGTTTTTT
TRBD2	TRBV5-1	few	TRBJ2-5	CASSPRLAGVRSQETQYF	TGCGCCAGCAGCCCCCGGCTAGCGGGGGTAAGGAGCCAAGAGACCCAGTACTTC
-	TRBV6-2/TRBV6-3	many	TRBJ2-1	CASSYRQGRNEQFF	TGTGCCAGCAGTTACAGGCAGGGAAGGAATGAGCAGTTCTTC
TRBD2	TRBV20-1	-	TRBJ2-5	CSAGSQRGTSGGAQETQYF	TGCAGTGCAGGCTCCCAGCGGGGGACTAGCGGGGGGGCCCAAGAGACCCAGTACTTC
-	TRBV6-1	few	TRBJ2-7	CASSEYHGPYEQYF	TGTGCCAGCAGTGAATATCACGGTCCCTACGAGCAGTACTTC
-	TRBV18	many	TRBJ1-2	CASSPTITEGYTF	TGTGCCAGCTCACCCACCATCACGGAGGGCTACACCTTC
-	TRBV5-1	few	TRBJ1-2	CASSLRSQSYGYTF	TGCGCCAGCAGCTTGCGGTCACAGAGCTATGGCTACACCTTC
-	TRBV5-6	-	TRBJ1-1	CASSPGRVNTEAFF	TGTGCCAGCAGCCCAGGCAGGGTGAACACTGAAGCTTTCTTT
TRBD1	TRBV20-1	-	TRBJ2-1	CSADRTGSYNEQFF	TGCAGTGCGGACCGGACAGGGTCCTACAATGAGCAGTTCTTC
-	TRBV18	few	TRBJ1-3	CASSPFLTPGGRDTIYF	TGTGCCAGCTCACCTTTCCTGACCCCCGGGGGTCGAGACACCATATATTTT
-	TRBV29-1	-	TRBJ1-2	CSVGGGQVGYGYTF	TGCAGCGTTGGTGGAGGACAAGTTGGCTATGGCTACACCTTC
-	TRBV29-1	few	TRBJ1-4	CSAHPGPNNEKLFF	TGCAGCGCCCATCCCGGGCCGAATAATGAAAAACTGTTTTTT
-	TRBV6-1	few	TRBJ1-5	CASSEGASGQPQHF	TGTGCCAGCAGTGAAGGCGCCTCAGGGCAGCCCCAGCATTTT
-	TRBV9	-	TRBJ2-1	CASSKDWTTPKF	TGTGCCAGCAGCAAGGACTGGACCACCCCGAAGTTC
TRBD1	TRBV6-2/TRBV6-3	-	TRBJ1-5	CASRDRGEQPQHF	TGTGCCAGCAGGGACAGGGGCGAGCAGCCCCAGCATTTT
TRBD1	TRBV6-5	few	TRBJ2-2	CASRPDRGRTGELFF	TGTGCCAGCAGGCCCGACAGGGGGCGGACCGGGGAGCTGTTTTTT
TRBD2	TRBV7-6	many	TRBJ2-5	CASSRGTSGGETQYF	TGTGCCAGCAGCCGCGGGACTAGCGGGGGTGAGACCCAGTACTTC
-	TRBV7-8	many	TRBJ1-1	CASTYRDLNTEAFF	TGTGCCAGCACGTACCGCGACTTGAACACTGAAGCTTTCTTT
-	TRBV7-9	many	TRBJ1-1	CASSLREGAEAFF	TGTGCCAGCAGCTTAAGGGAGGGGGCTGAAGCTTTCTTT
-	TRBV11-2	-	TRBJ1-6	CASSLPGIGSPLHF	TGTGCCAGCAGCCTACCGGGGATAGGGTCACCCCTCCACTTT